Each of the 25 T cell receptor beta chains below was sequenced from the same sample in a study of T cells expressing NK-cell markers. TCRdb reprocessed the 5' RACE reads; each CDR3 protein has one entry and no DNA is given. The sample table sets out roughly 390,000 distinct CDR3 sequences. Material for sequencing was blood T cells: a sorted CD56 or NKG2C T cell subset, CD4+ or CD8+ T cells, or bulk PBMC T cells (not recorded which). The receptors originated from a woman in her 50s in good health.

The genes are TRBV6-2 or TRBV6-3 and TRBJ2-1. Germline V gene data show CDR1 as MNHEY and CDR2 as SVGEGT. The CDR3 runs to 15 residues. The CDR3 spells CASSTSRRYYNEQFF.

This rearrangement joins TRBV29-1 to TRBJ2-3; the D gene TCRdb calls, TRBD1, cannot be checked with no DNA. The V gene's germline CDR1 is SQVTM and CDR2 ANQGSEA. This CDR3 contains 12 residues. The CDR3 loop is CSVDRGPDTQYF.

This sequence joins TRBV20-1 and TRBJ2-7; TCRdb lists TRBD1, though no DNA is available to test this call. This CDR3 region has 12 residues. The germline gives CDR1 DFQATT, CDR2 SNEGSKA (reference sequence). The CDR3 sequence is CSARSSGGEQYF.

This chain connects TRBV6-2 or TRBV6-3 to TRBJ2-1; the TCRdb D gene call, TRBD2, has no DNA to confirm it. Looked up from germline, CDR1 is MNHEY and CDR2 is SVGEGT. The CDR3 has 12 amino acids. The CDR3 sequence is CASGGGHNEQFF.

The chain uses TRBV12-3 or TRBV12-4 and TRBJ1-1; TCRdb reports TRBD1, a call that lacks DNA to check it against. This CDR3 is 17 amino acids long. The CDR3 protein is CASSPLRRGGGDTEAFF.

The chain links TRBV5-4 to TRBJ1-1; TCRdb lists TRBD1, though no DNA is available to test this call. CDR3 size: 12 residues. Germline CDR1 is SGHNT and CDR2 is YYREEE (reference sequence). The CDR3: CASSLRGGEAFF. Combining the CDR3 with reference TRBV5-4 and TRBJ1-1 gives the whole variable domain ETGVTQSPTHLIKTRGQQVTLRCSSQSGHNTVSWYQQALGQGPQFIFQYYREEENGRGNFPPRFSGLQFPNYSSELNVNALELDDSALYLCASSLRGGEAFFGQGTRLTVV.

The V and J genes are TRBV12-3 or TRBV12-4 and TRBJ2-3; TCRdb lists TRBD2, though no DNA is available to test this call. The CDR3 spans 16 residues. The CDR3 region is CASSLGAGVATDTQYF.

CDR3 amino acids: CASSVGDYGTDTQYF. The chain carries TRBV12-3 or TRBV12-4 and TRBJ2-3. The CDR3 extends over 15 amino acids.

The chain carries TRBV4-1 and TRBJ2-1; as DNA is missing, the TRBD1 call by TCRdb cannot be tested. This CDR3 contains 16 residues. Germline V gene sequence: CDR1 MGHRA, CDR2 YSYEKL. CDR3 region: CASSQGSGESYNEQFF.

The chain has TRBV12-3 or TRBV12-4 and TRBJ2-1; the D gene TCRdb calls, TRBD2, cannot be checked with no DNA. This CDR3 is built from 20 residues. CDR3 region: CASSLSYPGTSGISYNEQFF.

The CDR3 sequence: CASGFTGSEQFF. The V call is TRBV12-3 or TRBV12-4, the J call TRBJ2-1; TCRdb picks TRBD1, but there is no DNA to check that call. The CDR3 runs to 12 residues.

The CDR3 is CASSPGRHNNEQFF. The V call is TRBV7-8, the J call TRBJ2-1; TCRdb indicates TRBD2, and absent DNA this call remains unverified. The germline gives CDR1 SGHVS, CDR2 FQNEAQ. CDR3 length equals 14 residues.

The chain has TRBV19 and TRBJ2-2. The germline V gene encodes CDR1 LNHDA and CDR2 SQIVND (reference sequence). The CDR3 covers 14 residues. Here the CDR3 reads CASSTGPNTGELFF.

This rearrangement joins TRBV29-1 to TRBJ2-2; TCRdb picks TRBD2, but there is no DNA to check that call. Looked up from germline, CDR1 is SQVTM and CDR2 is ANQGSEA. The CDR3 has 14 residues. CDR3 residues: CSAEPRELAGELFF.

The chain links TRBV18 to TRBJ2-3. The germline V gene has CDR1 KGHSH and CDR2 LQKENI. The CDR3 is 17 amino acids. CDR3 sequence: CASSPPVLDHRADTQYF.

The V call is TRBV5-1, the J call TRBJ2-3; the D gene TCRdb calls, TRBD1, cannot be checked with no DNA. This CDR3 has 13 residues. Germline CDR1 SGHRS, CDR2 YFSETQ. The CDR3 loop is CASSAQGSDTQYF.

The chain couples TRBV7-2 to TRBJ2-7; the TRBD1 assignment by TCRdb is unverifiable without DNA. Germline values: CDR1 SGHTA, CDR2 FQGNSA. The CDR3 contains 13 residues. The CDR3 sequence: CASSWTERYEQYF.

The chain has TRBV29-1 and TRBJ2-7; there is no DNA to check the TCRdb D call of TRBD2. The CDR3 totals 13 residues. Germline V gene sequence: CDR1 SQVTM, CDR2 ANQGSEA. The CDR3 loop reads CSVEAGGGVEQYF.

The V and J genes are TRBV27 and TRBJ1-2. This CDR3 spans 13 amino acids. The germline V gene encodes CDR1 MNHEY and CDR2 SMNVEV (reference sequence). CDR3 sequence: CASSPTPNYGYTF.

This chain links TRBV12-3 or TRBV12-4 with TRBJ1-2; TCRdb names TRBD1, which stays unverified in the absence of DNA. The CDR3 loop spans 14 amino acids. The CDR3 is CASAGSGGGYGYTF.

The chain links TRBV5-1 to TRBJ2-2; TCRdb's D call of TRBD2 is untestable without DNA. The CDR3 totals 14 residues. Germline CDR1 is SGHRS and CDR2 is YFSETQ. CDR3 in amino acids: CASSPVGPPGELFF.

CDR3 amino acids: CASSWGPGELFF. The gene calls are TRBV7-9 and TRBJ2-2; the TRBD1 assignment by TCRdb is unverifiable without DNA. CDR3 size: 12 residues. Per germline, CDR1 SEHNR and CDR2 FQNEAQ (reference sequence).

The gene calls are TRBV12-3 or TRBV12-4 and TRBJ2-2; TCRdb calls TRBD2, which cannot be checked without DNA. The CDR3 loop spans 15 amino acids. The CDR3 spells CASSHRLAGAGELFF.

The chain links TRBV5-1 to TRBJ2-5; the TCRdb call, TRBD2, lacks DNA for checking. The CDR3 is 13 residues long. CDR1 is SGHRS, CDR2 YFSETQ, per germline. The CDR3 is CASLDLNGETQYF.

The chain recombines TRBV5-4 with TRBJ2-5. The CDR3 contains 13 residues. Germline CDR1 is SGHNT and CDR2 is YYREEE (reference sequence). The CDR3 loop reads CASSRRDQETQYF.